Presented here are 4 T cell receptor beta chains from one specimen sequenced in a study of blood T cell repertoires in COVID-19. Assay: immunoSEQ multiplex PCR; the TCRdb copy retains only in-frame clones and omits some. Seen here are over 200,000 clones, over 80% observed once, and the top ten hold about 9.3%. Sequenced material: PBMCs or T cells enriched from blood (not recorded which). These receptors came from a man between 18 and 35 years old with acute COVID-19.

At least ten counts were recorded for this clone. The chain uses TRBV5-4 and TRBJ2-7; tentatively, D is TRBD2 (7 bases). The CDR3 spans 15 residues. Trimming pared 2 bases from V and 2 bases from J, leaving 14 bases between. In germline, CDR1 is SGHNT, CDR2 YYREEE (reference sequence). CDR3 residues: CASSFGEGGPYEQYF. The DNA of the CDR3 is TGTGCCAGCAGCTTTGGGGAGGGGGGCCCCTACGAGCAGTACTTC.

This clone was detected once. The CDR3 loop is CASSPYTGKGEQYF. CDR3 nucleotides: TGTGCCAGCAGCCCCTATACCGGGAAAGGTGAGCAGTACTTC. This chain connects TRBV7-2 to TRBJ2-7; perhaps TRBD2 as D (5 bases). This CDR3 is built from 14 residues. The germline V and J ends were trimmed by 5 bases and 7 bases, with 18 bases remaining between them. Germline loops: CDR1 SGHTA, CDR2 FQGNSA.

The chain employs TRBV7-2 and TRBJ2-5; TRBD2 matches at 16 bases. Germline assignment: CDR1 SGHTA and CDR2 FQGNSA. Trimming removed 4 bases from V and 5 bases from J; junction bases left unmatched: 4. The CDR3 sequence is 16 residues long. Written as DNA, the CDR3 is TGTGCCAGCAGCTCTAAGGGACTAGCGGGAGGGGAGACCCAGTACTTC. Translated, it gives CASSSKGLAGGETQYF.

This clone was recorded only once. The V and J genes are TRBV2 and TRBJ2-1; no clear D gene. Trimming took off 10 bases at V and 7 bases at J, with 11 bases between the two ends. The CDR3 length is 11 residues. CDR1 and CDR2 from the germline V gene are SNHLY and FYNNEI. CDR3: CATRNGNEQFF. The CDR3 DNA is TGTGCCACCCGAAACGGGAATGAGCAGTTCTTC.